The next 25 T cell receptor beta chains were all read from a single sample in a study of cytomegalovirus exposure and HLA in healthy donors. Assay used: immunoSEQ multiplex PCR; TCRdb lists only in-frame clones, some missing. The repertoire holds roughly 150,000 clones, more than 85% seen once, with 0.55% to 0.8% in the top ten. The sample was PBMCs. These receptors were taken from a man between 18 and 29 years old in good health and CMV-seronegative.

The chain carries TRBV2 and TRBJ1-3; TRBD1 agrees at 8 bases. After removal of 9 bases from V and 8 bases from J, the junction contained 12 bases not matched to a gene. This CDR3 is 14 amino acids long. CDR1 is SNHLY, CDR2 FYNNEI, per germline. DNA for the CDR3: TGTGCCAGTGACAGGGGCGGCGAGGCGGACACCATATATTTT. Its translation is CASDRGGEADTIYF.

The J gene is TRBJ1-5, the V gene TRBV6-5, with unresolved D. Germline loops: CDR1 MNHEY, CDR2 SVGAGI. With 7 bases removed from V and 3 bases from J, the gap between germline ends came to 13 bases. The CDR3 contains 14 residues. The CDR3 DNA reads TGTGCCAGCACCGAGACAAGTCCCAATCAGCCCCAGCATTTT. Its translation is CASTETSPNQPQHF.

J is TRBJ2-3 and V is TRBV9; TRBD1 agrees at 9 bases. The CDR3 consists of 15 residues. From germline, CDR1 is SGDLS and CDR2 YYNGEE. With V trimmed by 3 bases and J by 3 bases, 5 bases remained unmatched. In DNA, the CDR3 is TGTGCCAGCAGCGGATCCGGGACAGGGACAGATACGCAGTATTTT. It codes for CASSGSGTGTDTQYF. Full variable domain (outside the CDR3, taken from reference TRBV9 and TRBJ2-3): DSGVTQTPKHLITATGQRVTLRCSPRSGDLSVYWYQQSLDQGLQFLIQYYNGEERAKGNILERFSAQQFPDLHSELNLSSLELGDSALYFCASSGSGTGTDTQYFGPGTRLTVL.

The gene calls are TRBV18 and TRBJ2-7, with 7 bases aligning to TRBD2. Germline V CDR1 and CDR2: KGHSH, LQKENI. The junction had 2 bases not matched to a gene; V was cut back by 1 base and J by 5 bases. The CDR3 has 13 residues. CDR3 coding DNA: TGTGCCAGCTCACCACGGGAGGGAGACGAGCAGTACGTC. Protein sequence: CASSPREGDEQYV.

The V call is TRBV15, the J call TRBJ1-6; a weak D match, TRBD1 (6 bases). In germline, CDR1 is LNHNV, CDR2 YYDKDF (reference sequence). V was shortened by 1 base and J by 1 base, with 8 bases between the two germline ends. The CDR3 extends over 16 amino acids. The CDR3 DNA reads TGTGCCACCAGCAGAGCAACAGGGTCCTATAATTCACCCCTCCACTTT. Residues: CATSRATGSYNSPLHF.

J is TRBJ1-1 and V is TRBV7-2; D ambiguous. The germline V gene has CDR1 SGHTA and CDR2 FQGNSA. This CDR3 is 13 amino acids long. Trimming pared 1 base from V and 1 base from J, leaving 4 bases between. Here the CDR3 reads CASSLGANTEAFF. For the CDR3, the DNA is TGTGCCAGCAGCTTAGGCGCGAACACTGAAGCTTTCTTT. Together with reference TRBV7-2 and TRBJ1-1, the CDR3 gives the full variable domain: GAGVSQSPSNKVTEKGKDVELRCDPISGHTALYWYRQSLGQGLEFLIYFQGNSAPDKSGLPSDRFSAERTGGSVSTLTIQRTQQEDSAVYLCASSLGANTEAFFGQGTRLTVV.

The CDR3: CASSERGGSSYGYTF. The DNA for the CDR3 is TGTGCCAGCAGCGAAAGGGGGGGCTCAAGCTATGGCTACACCTTC. This rearrangement joins TRBV11-2 to TRBJ1-2, with D possibly TRBD1 on 6 matching bases. The germline V gene has CDR1 SGHAT and CDR2 FQNNGV. V gave up 5 bases and J gave up 4 bases, with 17 bases separating them. The CDR3 loop spans 15 amino acids.

The CDR3 DNA is TGTGCAAGTCGCTTAGCGCGAAGGGACTGCAACTCCTACGAGCAGTACGTC. As protein: CASRLARRDCNSYEQYV. J is TRBJ2-7 and V is TRBV12-2; the D call of TRBD2 is as the table states it, not checked on the DNA. TRBV12-2 represents a pseudogene. This CDR3 contains 17 residues.

The genes are TRBV2 and TRBJ1-2; 12 bases fit TRBD1. Germline assignment: CDR1 SNHLY and CDR2 FYNNEI. V shed 4 bases and J 2 bases; nucleotides not matched to a gene: 2. The CDR3 has 15 residues. For the CDR3, the DNA is TGTGCCAGCAGTGGGGGACAGGGGGCCAACTATGGCTACACCTTC. It is translated as CASSGGQGANYGYTF.

The rearrangement uses TRBV9 and TRBJ2-5, with D possibly matching TRBD2 (5 bases). CDR3 length equals 13 residues. V was cut by 6 bases and J by 3 bases, with 12 bases left in between. Per germline, CDR1 SGDLS and CDR2 YYNGEE. DNA of the CDR3: TGTGCCAGCACCCCGAGCGGAAAAGAGACCCAGTACTTC. It encodes CASTPSGKETQYF.

The V gene is TRBV5-1, the J gene TRBJ1-2; TRBD1 is a possible D gene (6 bases). Germline assignment: CDR1 SGHRS and CDR2 YFSETQ. The CDR3 has 14 amino acids. V lost 3 bases and J lost 2, with 11 bases in between. The CDR3: CASSSFGQNYGYTF. The CDR3, as DNA: TGCGCCAGCAGCTCGTTTGGACAGAACTATGGCTACACCTTC.

V usage is TRBV18 and J usage is TRBJ2-1, with 8 nucleotides matching TRBD1. The CDR3 has 17 amino acids. The V gene end was trimmed by 3 bases and the J gene end by 7 bases; junction bases not matched to a gene: 14. Germline V gene lookup returns CDR1 KGHSH and CDR2 LQKENI. CDR3 sequence (DNA): TGTGCCAGCTCACCCACCCAAGGAGGGACAGGAGTTAATGAGCAGTTCTTC. Translated: CASSPTQGGTGVNEQFF.

This clone was detected only a few times. The chain couples TRBV30 to TRBJ1-5; D uncertain. The germline V gene encodes CDR1 GTSNPN and CDR2 SVGIG (reference sequence). The V end was cut by 3 bases, the J end by 5 bases, with 14 bases between. The CDR3 is 14 residues long. CDR3 coding DNA: TGTGCCTGGAGCGCCACGCGGCCCGATCAGCCCCAGCATTTT. Its translation: CAWSATRPDQPQHF.

The chain recombines TRBV15 with TRBJ2-7; TRBD1 matches at 11 bases. V was pared by 4 bases and J by 6 bases, with 20 bases of the junction left unmatched. Per germline, CDR1 LNHNV and CDR2 YYDKDF (reference sequence). The CDR3 runs to 19 residues. The CDR3 region is CATSTPDRGHLVQLPEQYF. The CDR3 coding sequence is TGTGCCACCAGCACCCCGGACAGGGGGCATCTGGTTCAGCTTCCCGAGCAGTACTTC.

V usage is TRBV9 and J usage is TRBJ1-5; D is unresolved. Per germline, CDR1 SGDLS and CDR2 YYNGEE. The CDR3 has 15 amino acids. V was clipped by 0 bases and J by 4 bases, with 11 bases between them. Here the CDR3 DNA reads TGTGCCAGCAGCGTAGGATGGGGAGGGAATCAGCCCCAGCATTTT. Protein sequence: CASSVGWGGNQPQHF.

The V gene is TRBV7-6, the J gene TRBJ2-5; D gene unclear. Germline V gives CDR1 SGHVS, CDR2 FNYEAQ. Trimming removed 1 base from V and 3 bases from J, with 12 bases in between. CDR3 length: 15 residues. Written as DNA, the CDR3 is TGTGCCAGCAGCTTAGGTTTGCACTCCAAAGAGACCCAGTACTTC. Its protein is CASSLGLHSKETQYF.

J is TRBJ1-1 and V is TRBV27; TRBD1 aligns across 9 bases. Germline V CDR1 and CDR2: MNHEY, SMNVEV (reference sequence). V gave up 4 bases and J gave up 4 bases; unmatched junction bases: 1. There are 13 residues in the CDR3. The CDR3 nucleotides read TGTGCCAGCAGTTCGGGACAGGGCACTGAAGCTTTCTTT. It translates to CASSSGQGTEAFF.

The chain recombines TRBV2 with TRBJ2-7; 10 bases fit TRBD1. V shed 7 bases and J 6 bases; nucleotides not matched to a gene: 6. Germline-derived CDR1 and CDR2 are SNHLY and FYNNEI. This CDR3 spans 13 amino acids. Written as DNA, the CDR3 is TGTGCCAGCAAAGGGACAGGGGAGACCGAGCAGTACTTC. Its protein product is CASKGTGETEQYF. Supplemented by reference TRBV2 and TRBJ2-7, the full variable domain reads EPEVTQTPSHQVTQMGQEVILRCVPISNHLYFYWYRQILGQKVEFLVSFYNNEISEKSEIFDDQFSVERPDGSNFTLKIRSTKLEDSAMYFCASKGTGETEQYFGPGTRLTVT.

This sequence joins TRBV7-7 and TRBJ2-2; 9 bases are shared with TRBD2. Germline V lookup: CDR1 SSHAT, CDR2 FNYEAQ (reference sequence). The V and J ends lost 5 bases and 7 bases, in that order; junction bases with no gene match: 11. This CDR3 has 16 amino acids. The CDR3, as DNA: TGTGCCAGCAGCCTGGGAGCTAGCGGGATTGGCGGGGAGCTGTTTTTT. Its translation: CASSLGASGIGGELFF.

V is TRBV6-5 and J is TRBJ2-2, with D tentatively TRBD1 (5 bases). The CDR3 totals 13 residues. Trimming stripped 6 bases from V and 10 bases from J, with 15 bases between. Germline loops: CDR1 MNHEY, CDR2 SVGAGI. CDR3 nucleotide sequence: TGTGCCAGCAGGCAGACAGTCGCCGAGGAGCTGTTTTTT. Protein: CASRQTVAEELFF.

The chain is built from TRBV2 and TRBJ1-1, with TRBD1 as a possible D gene (6 bases). The CDR3 spans 14 residues. CDR1 SNHLY and CDR2 FYNNEI come from the germline V gene. Trimming stripped 9 bases from V and 0 bases from J, with 14 bases between. The CDR3 loop is CARRYTGMNTEAFF. CDR3 DNA sequence: TGTGCCAGGAGATATACAGGGATGAACACTGAAGCTTTCTTT.

This chain connects TRBV19 to TRBJ1-1, with a tentative D call TRBD1 (6 bases). Germline-derived CDR1 and CDR2 are LNHDA and SQIVND (reference sequence). The length of the CDR3 is 14 residues. V dropped 5 bases and J dropped 5 bases, with 15 bases sitting between them. The CDR3 loop reads CASSPRGGRTEAFF. The CDR3 DNA sequence: TGTGCCAGTAGTCCCAGAGGGGGAAGGACTGAAGCTTTCTTT. The complete variable domain, with remaining parts taken from reference TRBV19 and TRBJ1-1, reads DGGITQSPKYLFRKEGQNVTLSCEQNLNHDAMYWYRQDPGQGLRLIYYSQIVNDFQKGDIAEGYSVSREKKESFPLTVTSAQKNPTAFYLCASSPRGGRTEAFFGQGTRLTVV.

This clone was seen a handful of times. The chain combines TRBV6-5 with TRBJ1-2, with a tentative D call TRBD1 (5 bases). This CDR3 is 15 amino acids long. V was shortened by 0 bases and J by 2 bases, with 10 bases between the two germline ends. Per germline, CDR1 MNHEY and CDR2 SVGAGI. The CDR3, as DNA: TGTGCCAGCAGTTACTCAAGGGGTCAAAACTATGGCTACACCTTC. Translation: CASSYSRGQNYGYTF.

About this clone: An end of the junction does not agree with germline; a read error may underlie this. This chain uses TRBV5-1 with TRBJ2-7; 7 nucleotides line up with TRBD1. The germline V gene has CDR1 SGHRS and CDR2 YFSETQ. This CDR3 contains 14 residues. The CDR3 sequence: CASSTGQESSEQYF. For the CDR3, the DNA is TGCGCCAGCAGCACCGGACAGGAGTCCTCCGAGCAGTACTTC.

J is TRBJ1-2 and V is TRBV9, with D hard to call. This CDR3 is built from 13 residues. CDR1 SGDLS and CDR2 YYNGEE come from the germline V gene. V shed 4 bases and J shed 0 bases, with 7 bases lying between them. CDR3 DNA: TGTGCCAGCAGCTTACAAACTAACTATGGCTACACCTTC. This codes for CASSLQTNYGYTF.